The entry below describes one TCR beta chain. V lost 11 bases, J lost 7 bases, and 15 bases lay in between. The CDR3 loop spans 13 amino acids. CDR1 is MNHEY and CDR2 is SMNVEV in the germline V gene (reference sequence). This record comes from a study of blood T cell repertoires in COVID-19. Study-level information: Sources were T cells, B-cell-depleted T cells, or PBMCs; the material itself was cDNA or gDNA.

The method was immunoSEQ multiplex PCR; TCRdb's version includes in-frame clones alone and lacks a portion of them. The sample contains 300,000 or so clones, 90% of which appear only once. The age range of participants was 18 to 89 years, with residence in around 22 US areas. The chain combines TRBV27 with TRBJ1-6; a possible D gene is TRBD1 (6 bases). The receptor was derived from a woman in her 30s who had recovered from COVID-19. The sample taken for sequencing was PBMCs or T cells enriched from blood (not recorded which). DNA of the CDR3: TGTGCCGGACAGCAGGGGACGAATTCACCCCTCCACTTT. Its translation: CAGQQGTNSPLHF.